This T cell receptor (beta chain) was retrieved from a study of T-cell reconstitution after alpha-beta-depleted transplantation in children. This CDR3 has 12 residues. Germline CDR1 reads SGHAT; CDR2 reads FQNNGV. V was trimmed by 8 bases and J by 5 bases, leaving 11 bases between them. This clonotype was observed many times. The TCRbeta library incorporated unique molecular identifiers. TCRdb used MiXCR to reprocess the PCR reads, holding one entry per CDR3 protein. The profile shows some 250,000 distinct CDR3 sequences, more than 10% of them singletons. V usage is TRBV11-2 and J usage is TRBJ2-3; tentative D call: TRBD2 (5 bases). The sequences come from PBMCs from the stem cell graft donor, collected from the stem cell graft. The sequence was collected from a human donor who donated a stem cell graft to a child with acute lymphoblastic leukemia. CDR3 loop: CASPSEGDTQYF. CDR3 nucleotide sequence: TGTGCCAGCCCGTCCGAGGGAGATACGCAGTATTTT. Together with reference TRBV11-2 and TRBJ2-3, the CDR3 gives the full variable domain: EAGVAQSPRYKIIEKRQSVAFWCNPISGHATLYWYQQILGQGPKLLIQFQNNGVVDDSQLPKDRFSAERLKGVDSTLKIQPAKLEDSAVYLCASPSEGDTQYFGPGTRLTVL.